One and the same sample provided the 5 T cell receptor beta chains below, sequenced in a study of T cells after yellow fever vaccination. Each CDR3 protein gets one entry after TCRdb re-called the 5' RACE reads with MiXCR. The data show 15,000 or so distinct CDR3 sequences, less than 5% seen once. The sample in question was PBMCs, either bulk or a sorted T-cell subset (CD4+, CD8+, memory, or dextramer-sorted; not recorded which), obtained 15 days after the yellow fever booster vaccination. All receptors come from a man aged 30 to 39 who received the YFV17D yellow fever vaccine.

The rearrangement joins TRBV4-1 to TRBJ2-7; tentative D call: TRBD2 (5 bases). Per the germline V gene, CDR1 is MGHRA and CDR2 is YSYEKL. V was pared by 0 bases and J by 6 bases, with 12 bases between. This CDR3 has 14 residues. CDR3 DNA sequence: TGCGCCAGCAGCCAAGAAGGACGAGGGCGCGAGCAGTACTTC. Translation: CASSQEGRGREQYF.

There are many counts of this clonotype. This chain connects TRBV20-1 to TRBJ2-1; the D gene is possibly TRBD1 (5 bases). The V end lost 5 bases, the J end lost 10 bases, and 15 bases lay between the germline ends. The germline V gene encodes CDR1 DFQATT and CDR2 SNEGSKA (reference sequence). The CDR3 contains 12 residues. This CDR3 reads CSAPSQGEEQFF. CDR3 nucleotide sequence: TGCAGTGCTCCGAGTCAGGGCGAGGAGCAGTTCTTC.

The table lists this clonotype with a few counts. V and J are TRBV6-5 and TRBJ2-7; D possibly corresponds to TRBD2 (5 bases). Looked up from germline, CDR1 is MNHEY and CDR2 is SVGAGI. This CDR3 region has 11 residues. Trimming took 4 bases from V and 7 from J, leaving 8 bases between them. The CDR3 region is CASSSPGEQYF. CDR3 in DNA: TGTGCCAGCAGTTCCCCGGGGGAGCAGTACTTC.

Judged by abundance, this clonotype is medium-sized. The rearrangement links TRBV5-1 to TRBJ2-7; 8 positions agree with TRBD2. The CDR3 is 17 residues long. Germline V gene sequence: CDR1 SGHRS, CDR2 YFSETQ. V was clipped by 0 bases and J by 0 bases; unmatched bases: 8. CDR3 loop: CASSLAPLAGSSYEQYF. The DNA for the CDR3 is TGCGCCAGCAGCTTGGCCCCCTTAGCGGGAAGCTCCTACGAGCAGTACTTC.

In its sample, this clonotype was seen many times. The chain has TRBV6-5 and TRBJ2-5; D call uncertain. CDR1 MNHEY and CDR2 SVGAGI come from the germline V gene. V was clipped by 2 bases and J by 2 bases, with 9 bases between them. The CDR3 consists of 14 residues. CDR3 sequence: CASSYASTQETQYF. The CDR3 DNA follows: TGTGCCAGCAGTTACGCTAGTACTCAAGAGACCCAGTACTTC.